This T cell receptor (beta chain) was sequenced in a study of immune characterization of retroperitoneal liposarcoma. This clonotype qualifies as medium-sized. In TCRdb, the PCR reads were re-called with MiXCR into one record per CDR3 protein. The data hold roughly 9,800 distinct CDR3 sequences, with roughly a quarter observed a single time. The CDR3 is made up of 18 amino acids. CDR1 is MNHEY, CDR2 SMNVEV, per germline (reference sequence). The V and J ends lost 1 base and 0 bases, in that order; junction bases with no gene match: 10. This chain joins TRBV27 and TRBJ2-3; 7 positions agree with TRBD1. The sequencing input was tumor tissue. The sequence came from a male donor with retroperitoneal liposarcoma. Here the CDR3 reads CASSLYDIGGSSTDTQYF. CDR3 DNA: TGTGCCAGCAGTTTATACGACATAGGGGGCTCTAGCACAGATACGCAGTATTTT.